The 2 T cell receptor beta chains reported below all come from one sample, sequenced in a study of cytomegalovirus exposure and HLA in healthy donors. The PCR contained 60 Vbeta and 13 Jbeta primers. The assay was immunoSEQ multiplex PCR, and TCRdb's table has in-frame clones only and misses some. This table has 80,000 to 100,000 clones, about four fifths appearing once. Sequencing used PBMCs. Receptor source: a man younger than 40 in good health and CMV-seronegative.

This clone was seen only a few times. This rearrangement joins TRBV6-1 to TRBJ2-5; TRBD2 is a possible D gene (6 bases). The V gene lost 10 bases and the J gene lost 7 bases, with 19 bases spanning the gap. CDR3 length equals 13 residues. Germline V gene lookup returns CDR1 MNHNS and CDR2 SASEGT. The chain's CDR3 is CATTRDSVGTQYF. In DNA, the CDR3 is TGTGCCACGACCCGGGACTCTGTGGGGACCCAGTACTTC.

The chain combines TRBV10-3 with TRBJ1-2, with D possibly being TRBD1 (6 bases). Trimming left V 3 bases short and J 8 bases short, with 16 bases between. CDR3 size: 14 residues. From germline, CDR1 is ENHRY and CDR2 SYGVKD. The CDR3 bases are TGTGCCATCAGTGATTTAGGGGGAGCCGGGGGCTACACCTTC. This sequence encodes CAISDLGGAGGYTF.